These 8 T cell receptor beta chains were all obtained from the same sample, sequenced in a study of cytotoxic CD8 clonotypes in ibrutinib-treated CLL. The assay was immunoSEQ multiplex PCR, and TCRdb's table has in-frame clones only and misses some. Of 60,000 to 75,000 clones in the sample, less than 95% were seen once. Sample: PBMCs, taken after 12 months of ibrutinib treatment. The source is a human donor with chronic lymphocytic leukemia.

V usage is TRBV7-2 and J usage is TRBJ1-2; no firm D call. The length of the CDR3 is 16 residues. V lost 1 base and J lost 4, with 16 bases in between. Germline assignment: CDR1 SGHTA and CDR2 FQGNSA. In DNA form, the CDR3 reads TGTGCCAGCAGCTTAGTATCGGGTGTAGGGAGCTATGGCTACACCTTC. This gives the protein CASSLVSGVGSYGYTF.

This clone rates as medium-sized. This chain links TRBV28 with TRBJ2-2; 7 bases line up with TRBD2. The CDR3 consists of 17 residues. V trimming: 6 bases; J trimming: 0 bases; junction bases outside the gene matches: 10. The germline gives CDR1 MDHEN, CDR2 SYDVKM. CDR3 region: CASSFSRLAANTGELFF. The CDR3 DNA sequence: TGTGCCAGCAGCTTCAGTCGGCTAGCGGCGAACACCGGGGAGCTGTTTTTT. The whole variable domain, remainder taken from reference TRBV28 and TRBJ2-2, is DVKVTQSSRYLVKRTGEKVFLECVQDMDHENMFWYRQDPGLGLRLIYFSYDVKMKEKGDIPEGYSVSREKKERFSLILESASTNQTSMYLCASSFSRLAANTGELFFGEGSRLTVL.

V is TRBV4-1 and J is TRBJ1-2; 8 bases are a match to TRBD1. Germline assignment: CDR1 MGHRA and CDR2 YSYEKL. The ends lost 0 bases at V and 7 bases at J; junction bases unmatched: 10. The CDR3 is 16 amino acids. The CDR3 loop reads CASSQDPPGGGRGYTF. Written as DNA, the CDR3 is TGCGCCAGCAGCCAAGATCCCCCAGGGGGCGGTCGTGGCTACACCTTC.

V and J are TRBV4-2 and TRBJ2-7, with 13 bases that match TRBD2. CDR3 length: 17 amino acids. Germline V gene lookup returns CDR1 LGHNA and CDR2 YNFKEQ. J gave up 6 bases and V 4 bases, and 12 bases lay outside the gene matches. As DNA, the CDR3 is TGTGCCAGCAGCCTTAATCACAAACTAGCGGGAGGGCCCGAGCAGTACTTC. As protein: CASSLNHKLAGGPEQYF.

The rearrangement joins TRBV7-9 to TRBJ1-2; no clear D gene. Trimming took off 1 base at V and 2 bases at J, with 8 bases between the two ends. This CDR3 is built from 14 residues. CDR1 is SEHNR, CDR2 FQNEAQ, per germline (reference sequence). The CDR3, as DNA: TGTGCCAGCAGCTTAGTTGCAGTGAACTATGGCTACACCTTC. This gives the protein CASSLVAVNYGYTF. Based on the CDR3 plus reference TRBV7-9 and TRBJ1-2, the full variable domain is DTGVSQNPRHKITKRGQNVTFRCDPISEHNRLYWYRQTLGQGPEFLTYFQNEAQLEKSRLLSDRFSAERPKGSFSTLEIQRTEQGDSAMYLCASSLVAVNYGYTFGSGTRLTVV.

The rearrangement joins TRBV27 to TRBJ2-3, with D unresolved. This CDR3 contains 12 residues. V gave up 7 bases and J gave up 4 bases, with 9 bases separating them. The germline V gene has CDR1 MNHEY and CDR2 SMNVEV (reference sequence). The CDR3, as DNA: TGTGCCAGCAAGAAGAGTGCAGATACGCAGTATTTT. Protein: CASKKSADTQYF.

The CDR3 nucleotides are TGCGCCAGCAACCCGGGACAGTCCCTCTATGGCTACACCTTC. This encodes CASNPGQSLYGYTF. The chain has TRBV5-1 and TRBJ1-2; the match to TRBD1 covers 7 bases. This CDR3 contains 14 residues. Germline V gene sequence: CDR1 SGHRS, CDR2 YFSETQ. V trimming: 6 bases; J trimming: 4 bases; junction bases outside the gene matches: 9.

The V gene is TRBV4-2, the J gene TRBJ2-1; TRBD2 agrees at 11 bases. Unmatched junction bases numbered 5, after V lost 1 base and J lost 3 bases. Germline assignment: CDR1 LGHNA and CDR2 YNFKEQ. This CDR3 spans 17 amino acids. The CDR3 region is CASSQGSGRANYNEQFF. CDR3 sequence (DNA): TGTGCCAGCAGCCAAGGTAGCGGGAGGGCTAACTACAATGAGCAGTTCTTC.